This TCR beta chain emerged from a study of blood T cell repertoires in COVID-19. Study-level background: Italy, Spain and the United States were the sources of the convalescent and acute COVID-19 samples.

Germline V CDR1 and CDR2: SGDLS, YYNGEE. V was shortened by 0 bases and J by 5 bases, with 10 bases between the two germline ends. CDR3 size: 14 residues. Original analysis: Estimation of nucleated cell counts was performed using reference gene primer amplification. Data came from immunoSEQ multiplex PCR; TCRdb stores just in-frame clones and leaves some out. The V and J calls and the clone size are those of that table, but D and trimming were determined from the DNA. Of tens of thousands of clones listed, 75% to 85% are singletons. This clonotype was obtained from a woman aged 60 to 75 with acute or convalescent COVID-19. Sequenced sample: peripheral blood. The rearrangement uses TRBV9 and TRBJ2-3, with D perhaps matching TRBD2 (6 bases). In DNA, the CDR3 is TGTGCCAGCAGCGTAGAAGGGAGGAAAGATACGCAGTATTTT. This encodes CASSVEGRKDTQYF.